The clone carrying this T cell receptor (beta chain) showed up just a few times. The antigen is not known. PCR amplification relied on 60 Vbeta primers (plus 13 Jbeta primers). The assay was immunoSEQ multiplex PCR, and TCRdb's table has in-frame clones only and misses some. The data contain fewer than 150,000 clones, roughly three quarters of them singletons. This record belongs to a study of cytomegalovirus exposure and HLA in healthy donors. Across the whole study: Caucasian-associated ancestry cluster membership applied to about four fifths of about 370 genotyped donors.

Study-wide points: Later examination showed HLA-associated TCR beta chains had greater clonal expansion than equally common others. TCR beta V segments were, for the most part, productive about 87% or about 30% of the time in an earlier analysis. A later analysis revealed that TCR association rates differed between HLA loci, peaking at DRB1 and bottoming out at HLA-C.

The sample was PBMCs. This TCR derives from a woman aged 45 to 65 in good health and CMV-seronegative.

Here the CDR3 reads CASSQDRVSPLHF. For the CDR3, the DNA is TGTGCCAGCAGCCAGGACAGGGTATCACCCCTCCACTTT. This rearrangement joins TRBV4-2 to TRBJ1-6, with TRBD1 matching 8 bases. Germline V gene sequence: CDR1 LGHNA, CDR2 YNFKEQ. The CDR3 runs to 13 residues. Unmatched junction bases numbered 2, after V lost 3 bases and J lost 10 bases.